Listed here are 6 T cell receptor beta chains from one sample, sequenced in a study of technical replicates of blood from a handful of donors. Assay used: immunoSEQ multiplex PCR; TCRdb lists only in-frame clones, some missing. This sample yields approximately 80,000 clones, of which 90% to 95% are seen a single time; around 0.26% belongs to the top ten. Sequencing was done on a sample of T cells isolated from PBMCs. These receptor sequences come from a human donor in good health.

The chain recombines TRBV5-6 with TRBJ1-2; D ambiguous. Trimming stripped 1 base from V and 2 bases from J, with 12 bases between. The germline V gene encodes CDR1 SGHDT and CDR2 YYEEEE. There are 15 residues in the CDR3. In DNA, the CDR3 is TGTGCCAGCAGCTTGTTCTTGAGTGTGAACTATGGCTACACCTTC. Translating gives CASSLFLSVNYGYTF. The variable domain in full, completed from reference TRBV5-6 and TRBJ1-2, reads DAGVTQSPTHLIKTRGQQVTLRCSPKSGHDTVSWYQQALGQGPQFIFQYYEEEERQRGNFPDRFSGHQFPNYSSELNVNALLLGDSALYLCASSLFLSVNYGYTFGSGTRLTVV.

This rearrangement joins TRBV6-5 to TRBJ2-1, with 14 nucleotides matching TRBD2. With 2 bases clipped from V and 12 bases from J, the junction kept 3 bases outside the gene matches. This CDR3 has 14 residues. Germline CDR1 and CDR2: MNHEY and SVGAGI. The CDR3 sequence: CASSYRTSGRRQFF. The CDR3 DNA follows: TGTGCCAGCAGTTACAGGACTAGCGGGAGGAGGCAGTTCTTC.

V and J are TRBV28 and TRBJ2-3; 12 bases line up with TRBD2. J lost 5 bases, V lost 6 bases, and 3 bases had no gene match. The CDR3 spans 14 residues. Germline-derived CDR1 and CDR2 are MDHEN and SYDVKM. The CDR3: CASSLAGGQDTQYF. As DNA, the CDR3 is TGTGCCAGCAGCCTAGCGGGAGGGCAAGATACGCAGTATTTT.

V is TRBV7-8 and J is TRBJ2-1; no clear D gene. CDR3 size: 14 residues. V gave up 3 bases and J gave up 5 bases, with 11 bases separating them. Per the germline V gene, CDR1 is SGHVS and CDR2 is FQNEAQ. The CDR3 is CASSLDKQDNEQFF. In DNA form, the CDR3 reads TGTGCCAGCAGCTTGGATAAGCAGGACAATGAGCAGTTCTTC.

The chain combines TRBV11-2 with TRBJ2-7; 11 bases map to TRBD2. This CDR3 contains 15 residues. Trimming removed 3 bases from V and 1 base from J; junction bases left unmatched: 2. CDR1 and CDR2 from the germline V gene are SGHAT and FQNNGV. CDR3 loop: CASSFSGGESYEQYF. The CDR3 coding sequence is TGTGCCAGCAGCTTTAGCGGGGGGGAATCCTACGAGCAGTACTTC.

In nucleotides, the CDR3 is TGCGCCAGCAGCTCGGGACTCAGGACCGAGCAGTACTTC. Protein sequence: CASSSGLRTEQYF. The chain combines TRBV5-1 with TRBJ2-7; TRBD2 is a possible D gene (6 bases). V dropped 3 bases and J dropped 6 bases, with 13 bases sitting between them. The germline V gene has CDR1 SGHRS and CDR2 YFSETQ. The CDR3 contains 13 residues. Variable domain in full (rest from reference TRBV5-1 and TRBJ2-7): KAGVTQTPRYLIKTRGQQVTLSCSPISGHRSVSWYQQTPGQGLQFLFEYFSETQRNKGNFPGRFSGRQFSNSRSEMNVSTLELGDSALYLCASSSGLRTEQYFGPGTRLTVT.